This TCR beta chain is drawn from a study of cytomegalovirus exposure and HLA in healthy donors. This clone was detected once. The antigen is unknown. Study-level points and caveats: Indistinguishability led to the exclusion of some V segments, TRBV6-2 and TRBV6-3 included. There was a cluster of highly shared sequence variants that was likely a sequencing artifact. It was reported that the classifier diagnosed cytomegalovirus status with high specificity and sensitivity in both the original and validation cohorts.

V was pared by 0 bases and J by 2 bases, with 8 bases between. CDR3 length: 14 residues. The germline V gene encodes CDR1 SGHRS and CDR2 YFSETQ. PCR involved 60 Vbeta and 13 Jbeta primers. Repertoires were generated with immunoSEQ multiplex PCR, while TCRdb's copy carries only in-frame clones and drops some. The data contain roughly 190,000 clones, around 87% of them singletons. This sequence joins TRBV5-1 and TRBJ1-2; D remains ambiguous. Sequenced sample: PBMCs. The sequence was collected from a boy aged 2 to 10 in good health and CMV-seronegative. The DNA for the CDR3 is TGCGCCAGCAGCTTGGAAACACCAAACTATGGCTACACCTTC. Protein product: CASSLETPNYGYTF.